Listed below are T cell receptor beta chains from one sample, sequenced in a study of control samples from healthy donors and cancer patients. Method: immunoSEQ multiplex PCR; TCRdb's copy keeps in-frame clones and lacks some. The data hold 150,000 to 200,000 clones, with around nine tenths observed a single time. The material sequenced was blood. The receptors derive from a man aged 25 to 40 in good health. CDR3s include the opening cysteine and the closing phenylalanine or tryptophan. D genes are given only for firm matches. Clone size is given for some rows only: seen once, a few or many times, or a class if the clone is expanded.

CDR3 DNA: TGTGCCAGCAGCTTAGATGAGGGGGGGGGCCACTACGAGCAGTACTTC
CDR3 protein: CASSLDEGGGHYEQYF
D gene: NA
CDR3 length: 16
J gene: TRBJ2-7
V gene: TRBV11-2
clone size: NA

CDR3 DNA: TGTGCCAGCACCTTAGATCGGGGAGATCAGCCCCAGCATTTT
CDR3 protein: CASTLDRGDQPQHF
D gene: NA
CDR3 length: 14
J gene: TRBJ1-5
V gene: TRBV28
clone size: NA

CDR3 DNA: TGTGCCTGGAGTGTCGGGGGTGGCGAAAAACTGTTTTTT
CDR3 protein: CAWSVGGGEKLFF
D gene: NA
CDR3 length: 13
J gene: TRBJ1-4
V gene: TRBV30
clone size: NA

CDR3 DNA: TGTGCCAGCAGCCCATCCCCGACTCCAGGGTATGGCTACACCTTC
CDR3 protein: CASSPSPTPGYGYTF
D gene: NA
CDR3 length: 15
J gene: TRBJ1-2
V gene: TRBV3-1/TRBV3-2
clone size: NA

CDR3 DNA: TGTGCCAGCAGTTTCCAGGGGGACCCTAATCAGCCCCAGCATTTT
CDR3 protein: CASSFQGDPNQPQHF
D gene: TRBD1
CDR3 length: 15
J gene: TRBJ1-5
V gene: TRBV27
clone size: NA

CDR3 DNA: TGCAGCGTTGAAGAAGAGAGAGATACGCAGTATTTT
CDR3 protein: CSVEEERDTQYF
D gene: NA
CDR3 length: 12
J gene: TRBJ2-3
V gene: TRBV29-1
clone size: once

CDR3 DNA: TGTGCCAGCAGTCCGCTCCCCGGACAGGGCTACCACGAGCAGTACTTC
CDR3 protein: CASSPLPGQGYHEQYF
D gene: TRBD1
CDR3 length: 16
J gene: TRBJ2-7
V gene: TRBV7-9
clone size: NA

CDR3 DNA: TGTGCCAGCAGCCCCTGGGGGGCCGTGGACACCGGGGAGCTGTTTTTT
CDR3 protein: CASSPWGAVDTGELFF
D gene: NA
CDR3 length: 16
J gene: TRBJ2-2
V gene: TRBV7-9
clone size: NA

CDR3 DNA: TGTGCCACGAGTTCCGGGAGGTTAAACGAGCAGTACTTC
CDR3 protein: CATSSGRLNEQYF
D gene: TRBD2
CDR3 length: 13
J gene: TRBJ2-7
V gene: TRBV15
clone size: NA

CDR3 DNA: TGTGCCATCAGTGATGAGACAGGGAGCAATCAGCCCCAGCATTTT
CDR3 protein: CAISDETGSNQPQHF
D gene: TRBD1
CDR3 length: 15
J gene: TRBJ1-5
V gene: TRBV10-3
clone size: NA

CDR3 DNA: TGTGCCAGCTCACCTCGGACTCCTCCCTACGAGCAGTACTTC
CDR3 protein: CASSPRTPPYEQYF
D gene: NA
CDR3 length: 14
J gene: TRBJ2-7
V gene: TRBV18
clone size: NA

CDR3 DNA: TGCGCCAGCAGCTTGGTGGGACGGACCTCCACAGATACGCAGTATTTT
CDR3 protein: CASSLVGRTSTDTQYF
D gene: NA
CDR3 length: 16
J gene: TRBJ2-3
V gene: TRBV5-1
clone size: few

CDR3 DNA: TGTGCCAGTAGTGGAGGGGGATGGCAGCCCCAGCATTTT
CDR3 protein: CASSGGGWQPQHF
D gene: NA
CDR3 length: 13
J gene: TRBJ1-5
V gene: TRBV19
clone size: NA

CDR3 DNA: TGCGCCAGCAGCCCATTGGGGGCAGACGGAAACACCATATATTTT
CDR3 protein: CASSPLGADGNTIYF
D gene: NA
CDR3 length: 15
J gene: TRBJ1-3
V gene: TRBV5-1
clone size: NA

CDR3 DNA: TGTGCCAGCAGCCCGGGGGGAAAGGGGGAAAAACTGTTTTTT
CDR3 protein: CASSPGGKGEKLFF
D gene: NA
CDR3 length: 14
J gene: TRBJ1-4
V gene: TRBV7-9
clone size: NA

CDR3 DNA: TGTGCCAGCAGTTTATTTGGGACTAGCGGCCAAGAGACCCAGTACTTC
CDR3 protein: CASSLFGTSGQETQYF
D gene: TRBD2
CDR3 length: 16
J gene: TRBJ2-5
V gene: TRBV28
clone size: NA

CDR3 DNA: TGTGCCAGCAGCGTAGGGGACAGGGCTTACACAGATACGCAGTATTTT
CDR3 protein: CASSVGDRAYTDTQYF
D gene: TRBD1
CDR3 length: 16
J gene: TRBJ2-3
V gene: TRBV9
clone size: once

CDR3 DNA: TGTGCCAGCAGCGGGGACAGCCCTCCTGGGGAGCAGTACTTC
CDR3 protein: CASSGDSPPGEQYF
D gene: TRBD1
CDR3 length: 14
J gene: TRBJ2-7
V gene: TRBV5-4
clone size: few

CDR3 DNA: TGTGCCAGCAGTTACTCGAGTCGACAGGGGAAGACCGGGGAGCTGTTTTTT
CDR3 protein: CASSYSSRQGKTGELFF
D gene: TRBD1
CDR3 length: 17
J gene: TRBJ2-2
V gene: TRBV6-2/TRBV6-3
clone size: NA

CDR3 DNA: TGTGCCAGCAGTCGACAGGGGCTCATGAACACTGAAGCTTTCTTT
CDR3 protein: CASSRQGLMNTEAFF
D gene: TRBD1
CDR3 length: 15
J gene: TRBJ1-1
V gene: TRBV2
clone size: NA

CDR3 DNA: TGTGCCAGCAGCTTAGGTTCGCAAATGAGCTCCTACAATGAGCAGTTCTTC
CDR3 protein: CASSLGSQMSSYNEQFF
D gene: NA
CDR3 length: 17
J gene: TRBJ2-1
V gene: TRBV11-2
clone size: NA

CDR3 DNA: TGTGCCAGCAGTTTACTGTCGGGAGAGACCCAGTACTTC
CDR3 protein: CASSLLSGETQYF
D gene: NA
CDR3 length: 13
J gene: TRBJ2-5
V gene: TRBV12-3/TRBV12-4
clone size: few

CDR3 DNA: TGTGCCAGCAGTTTATACTCTGTCCAGACAGACGCTAATCAGCCCCAGCATTTT
CDR3 protein: CASSLYSVQTDANQPQHF
D gene: NA
CDR3 length: 18
J gene: TRBJ1-5
V gene: TRBV28
clone size: NA

CDR3 DNA: TGTGCCAGCAGCTTAGACAGGGCCGAAAATAATTCACCCCTCCACTTT
CDR3 protein: CASSLDRAENNSPLHF
D gene: NA
CDR3 length: 16
J gene: TRBJ1-6
V gene: TRBV7-2
clone size: NA

CDR3 DNA: TGTGCCAGCAGCTTATACCGAGCTAGCGGGGGGGACAATGAGCAGTTCTTC
CDR3 protein: CASSLYRASGGDNEQFF
D gene: TRBD2
CDR3 length: 17
J gene: TRBJ2-1
V gene: TRBV7-9
clone size: NA

CDR3 DNA: TGCAGTGCTACCAGATACAATGAGCAGTTCTTC
CDR3 protein: CSATRYNEQFF
D gene: NA
CDR3 length: 11
J gene: TRBJ2-1
V gene: TRBV20-1
clone size: NA

CDR3 DNA: TGTGCCAGCAGCCAAGGGGAAGGTGGGAATTCACCCCTCCACTTT
CDR3 protein: CASSQGEGGNSPLHF
D gene: NA
CDR3 length: 15
J gene: TRBJ1-6
V gene: TRBV3-1/TRBV3-2
clone size: once

CDR3 DNA: TGTGCCAGCATCGGGAACACCGAAGCTTTCTTT
CDR3 protein: CASIGNTEAFF
D gene: NA
CDR3 length: 11
J gene: TRBJ1-1
V gene: TRBV6-6
clone size: NA

CDR3 DNA: TGTGCCATCAGCCAGACAGGGTTGTTCGGAGCAACTAATGAAAAACTGTTTTTT
CDR3 protein: CAISQTGLFGATNEKLFF
D gene: TRBD1
CDR3 length: 18
J gene: TRBJ1-4
V gene: TRBV10-3
clone size: NA

CDR3 DNA: TGCGCCAGCAGTGACGGGGACGGTTCACCCCTCCACTTT
CDR3 protein: CASSDGDGSPLHF
D gene: NA
CDR3 length: 13
J gene: TRBJ1-6
V gene: TRBV10-1
clone size: few

CDR3 DNA: TGTGCCAGCAGCCCAGACAGAGATACGCAGTATTTT
CDR3 protein: CASSPDRDTQYF
D gene: NA
CDR3 length: 12
J gene: TRBJ2-3
V gene: TRBV11-2
clone size: NA

CDR3 DNA: TGTGCCAGCAGTGAACGGGGGGGCTACACCTTC
CDR3 protein: CASSERGGYTF
D gene: NA
CDR3 length: 11
J gene: TRBJ1-2
V gene: TRBV6-1
clone size: NA

CDR3 DNA: TGTGCCAGCAGTTTTTTCCTTCCCCATGGCTACACCTTC
CDR3 protein: CASSFFLPHGYTF
D gene: NA
CDR3 length: 13
J gene: TRBJ1-2
V gene: TRBV12-3/TRBV12-4
clone size: NA

CDR3 DNA: TGCGCCAGCAGCCCAGGACAGGGGAATCAGCCCCAGCATTTT
CDR3 protein: CASSPGQGNQPQHF
D gene: TRBD1
CDR3 length: 14
J gene: TRBJ1-5
V gene: TRBV5-1
clone size: NA

CDR3 DNA: TGTGCTAGTGGTAGGGACAGCTATAGCAATCAGCCCCAGCATTTT
CDR3 protein: CASGRDSYSNQPQHF
D gene: TRBD1
CDR3 length: 15
J gene: TRBJ1-5
V gene: TRBV12-5
clone size: NA

CDR3 DNA: TGTGCTAGCAGCTTGGCGGAAGCTGCAGAGCAGTACTTC
CDR3 protein: CASSLAEAAEQYF
D gene: NA
CDR3 length: 13
J gene: TRBJ2-7
V gene: TRBV5-4
clone size: NA

CDR3 DNA: TGCGCCAGCAGCGACCTGACAGGGTCCACTGAAGCTTTCTTT
CDR3 protein: CASSDLTGSTEAFF
D gene: TRBD1
CDR3 length: 14
J gene: TRBJ1-1
V gene: TRBV5-1
clone size: NA

CDR3 DNA: TGTGCCAGCAGTTTCAGGGGAGGGGACAGCACCGGGGAGCTGTTTTTT
CDR3 protein: CASSFRGGDSTGELFF
D gene: NA
CDR3 length: 16
J gene: TRBJ2-2
V gene: TRBV7-3
clone size: NA

CDR3 DNA: TGTGCCAGCAGCTTAGGGGGGGATGCTAACTATGGCTACACCTTC
CDR3 protein: CASSLGGDANYGYTF
D gene: NA
CDR3 length: 15
J gene: TRBJ1-2
V gene: TRBV11-2
clone size: NA

CDR3 DNA: TGTGCCACCGGGGTGGGTGAGGGGACCGGGGAGCTGTTTTTT
CDR3 protein: CATGVGEGTGELFF
D gene: NA
CDR3 length: 14
J gene: TRBJ2-2
V gene: TRBV15
clone size: NA

CDR3 DNA: TGTGCCAGCAGCTTGGGCGAGTGGACCTACGAGCAGTACTTC
CDR3 protein: CASSLGEWTYEQYF
D gene: NA
CDR3 length: 14
J gene: TRBJ2-7
V gene: TRBV5-6
clone size: NA

CDR3 DNA: TGTGCCAGCAGCCCTCATCAGGACACTGAAGCTTTCTTT
CDR3 protein: CASSPHQDTEAFF
D gene: NA
CDR3 length: 13
J gene: TRBJ1-1
V gene: TRBV12-3/TRBV12-4
clone size: NA

CDR3 DNA: TGTGCCAGCAGTCTCCCGGGGACAGTCAGCGGTCCTGGGGCCAACGTCCTGACTTTC
CDR3 protein: CASSLPGTVSGPGANVLTF
D gene: TRBD1
CDR3 length: 19
J gene: TRBJ2-6
V gene: TRBV6-6
clone size: NA

CDR3 DNA: TGTGCCAGCAGCCATTTGGGCACCGGGGAGCTGTTTTTT
CDR3 protein: CASSHLGTGELFF
D gene: NA
CDR3 length: 13
J gene: TRBJ2-2
V gene: TRBV3-1/TRBV3-2
clone size: NA

CDR3 DNA: TGCGCCAGCAGCCAAGAAGGGGGGGGCTACGGCACTGAAGCTTTCTTT
CDR3 protein: CASSQEGGGYGTEAFF
D gene: NA
CDR3 length: 16
J gene: TRBJ1-1
V gene: TRBV4-1
clone size: NA

CDR3 DNA: TGTGCCAGCGCTTCGAACACTGAAGCTTTCTTT
CDR3 protein: CASASNTEAFF
D gene: NA
CDR3 length: 11
J gene: TRBJ1-1
V gene: TRBV28
clone size: NA

CDR3 DNA: TGTGCCAGCAGCGGGACAGGGCCCGGCGAAAAACTGTTTTTT
CDR3 protein: CASSGTGPGEKLFF
D gene: TRBD1
CDR3 length: 14
J gene: TRBJ1-4
V gene: TRBV14
clone size: NA

CDR3 DNA: TGTGCCAGCAGCTCCGGGGAAATAGTGGGTCTTCGGGAGACCCAGTACTTC
CDR3 protein: CASSSGEIVGLRETQYF
D gene: NA
CDR3 length: 17
J gene: TRBJ2-5
V gene: TRBV7-2
clone size: once

CDR3 DNA: TGTGCCAGCAGCCCGACAGTTATGTATGGCTACACCTTC
CDR3 protein: CASSPTVMYGYTF
D gene: NA
CDR3 length: 13
J gene: TRBJ1-2
V gene: TRBV6-5
clone size: NA

CDR3 DNA: TGTGCCAGCAGCCACCTTGCCAGGATTAGCACAGATACGCAGTATTTT
CDR3 protein: CASSHLARISTDTQYF
D gene: NA
CDR3 length: 16
J gene: TRBJ2-3
V gene: TRBV5-4
clone size: NA

CDR3 DNA: TGTGCCAGCAGCTCCATCCCGGGACTAGCTAGTAATGAGCAGTTCTTC
CDR3 protein: CASSSIPGLASNEQFF
D gene: TRBD2
CDR3 length: 16
J gene: TRBJ2-1
V gene: TRBV11-2
clone size: once

CDR3 DNA: TGTGCCAGTAACCCTAGCGGGAGGTATGAGACCCAGTACTTC
CDR3 protein: CASNPSGRYETQYF
D gene: TRBD2
CDR3 length: 14
J gene: TRBJ2-5
V gene: TRBV19
clone size: NA

CDR3 DNA: TGTGCCACCAGTGATATGGACTCCTACAATGAGCAGTTCTTC
CDR3 protein: CATSDMDSYNEQFF
D gene: NA
CDR3 length: 14
J gene: TRBJ2-1
V gene: TRBV24-1
clone size: NA

CDR3 DNA: TGTGCCAGCAGCTTACAGGGTAAAGAGACCCAGTACTTC
CDR3 protein: CASSLQGKETQYF
D gene: NA
CDR3 length: 13
J gene: TRBJ2-5
V gene: TRBV7-2
clone size: NA

CDR3 DNA: TGCGCCAGCAGCTGGGGGGCTACAGGGGGCTCAAACACTGAAGCTTTCTTT
CDR3 protein: CASSWGATGGSNTEAFF
D gene: TRBD1
CDR3 length: 17
J gene: TRBJ1-1
V gene: TRBV5-1
clone size: NA